This entry describes one T cell receptor beta chain. Antigen unknown. These data originate in a study of monozygotic twins with cystic fibrosis. TCRdb keeps only in-frame clones here, not all; method: immunoSEQ multiplex PCR. The sample consists of some 32,000 clones, approximately 96% of them appearing once. General observations from the study: Unrelated CF individuals shared fewer identical clonotypes than monozygotic CF twins. The repertoire was suggested to be naive-dominated, clonality median about 0.009. Age, concordance and disease severity did not associate with shared CDR3 numbers. J usage was most co-twin-similar in 8 of 16 pairs, V in 13.

CDR3 length: 15 residues. With 1 base removed from V and 0 bases from J, the gap between germline ends came to 10 bases. Looked up from germline, CDR1 is MGHRA and CDR2 is YSYEKL. The chain carries TRBV4-1 and TRBJ2-7; D might be TRBD1 or TRBD2, each matching 6 bases. The sequence derives from a girl aged 2-10 years with cystic fibrosis. The sample was blood. CDR3 protein: CASSQVRGPSYEQYF. The CDR3 DNA reads as TGCGCCAGCAGCCAAGTACGGGGGCCCTCCTACGAGCAGTACTTC.